The 5 T cell receptor beta chains below all came from one sample that was sequenced in a study of blood T cell repertoires in COVID-19. This table comes from immunoSEQ multiplex PCR, and its TCRdb copy is limited to in-frame clones, with some not included. The table includes approximately 170,000 clones, about 85% detected once. Sample: peripheral blood. The receptors here all came from an elderly man with COVID-19, enrolled during active disease.

V is TRBV7-2 and J is TRBJ2-1; 10 nucleotides agree with TRBD2. The CDR3 totals 15 residues. Germline loops: CDR1 SGHTA, CDR2 FQGNSA. The junction had 10 bases not matched to a gene; V was cut back by 4 bases and J by 10 bases. CDR3 sequence reads: CASSSKAGGAREQFF. The CDR3 region has the DNA TGTGCCAGCAGCTCGAAAGCGGGGGGGGCCAGGGAGCAGTTCTTC. Using reference TRBV7-2 and TRBJ2-1 for the parts outside the CDR3, the full variable domain is GAGVSQSPSNKVTEKGKDVELRCDPISGHTALYWYRQSLGQGLEFLIYFQGNSAPDKSGLPSDRFSAERTGGSVSTLTIQRTQQEDSAVYLCASSSKAGGAREQFFGPGTRLTVL.

As to this clone: The CDR3 carries no conserved terminal phenylalanine or tryptophan, so it likely arises from a read error. Because the CDR3's place on the DNA is in doubt, the DNA is left out and the CDR3 is given as listed by TCRdb. The rearrangement links TRBV3-1 (or the pseudogene TRBV3-2) to TRBJ2-3; the table's D gene call, TRBD1, was not cross checked with the DNA. The CDR3 sequence runs 12 residues, both termini included. Germline assignment: CDR1 LGHDT and CDR2 YNNKEL (reference sequence). This CDR3 is CASSQGQGWAEV.

V usage is TRBV24-1 and J usage is TRBJ2-3, with D possibly TRBD2 on 7 matching bases. This CDR3 has 15 residues. CDR1 KGHDR and CDR2 SFDVKD come from the germline V gene. The ends were cut back, 6 bases at V and 0 bases at J, with 12 bases in the middle. The CDR3 DNA reads TGTGCCACCAGTCCGTCGGGGGGCAGCACAGATACGCAGTATTTT. This encodes CATSPSGGSTDTQYF.

This clone has only a few counts. V usage is TRBV5-1 and J usage is TRBJ2-7; TRBD2 aligns across 11 bases. From germline, CDR1 is SGHRS and CDR2 YFSETQ. CDR3 size: 14 residues. V dropped 4 bases and J dropped 10; count of bases not matched to a gene: 10. CDR3 protein: CASSPEGSGRAQYF. The CDR3 nucleotides are TGCGCCAGCAGCCCTGAAGGTAGCGGGAGGGCTCAGTACTTC. Drawing the rest from reference TRBV5-1 and TRBJ2-7, the complete variable domain is KAGVTQTPRYLIKTRGQQVTLSCSPISGHRSVSWYQQTPGQGLQFLFEYFSETQRNKGNFPGRFSGRQFSNSRSEMNVSTLELGDSALYLCASSPEGSGRAQYFGPGTRLTVT.

The chain carries TRBV19 and TRBJ2-7; the D gene is possibly TRBD2 (6 bases). The CDR3 has 15 residues. Trimming stripped 3 bases from V and 2 bases from J, with 14 bases between. CDR1 and CDR2 from the germline V gene are LNHDA and SQIVND (reference sequence). Here the CDR3 reads CASSIAGRYPYEQYF. The CDR3 DNA reads TGTGCCAGTAGTATTGCGGGAAGATACCCCTACGAGCAGTACTTC.